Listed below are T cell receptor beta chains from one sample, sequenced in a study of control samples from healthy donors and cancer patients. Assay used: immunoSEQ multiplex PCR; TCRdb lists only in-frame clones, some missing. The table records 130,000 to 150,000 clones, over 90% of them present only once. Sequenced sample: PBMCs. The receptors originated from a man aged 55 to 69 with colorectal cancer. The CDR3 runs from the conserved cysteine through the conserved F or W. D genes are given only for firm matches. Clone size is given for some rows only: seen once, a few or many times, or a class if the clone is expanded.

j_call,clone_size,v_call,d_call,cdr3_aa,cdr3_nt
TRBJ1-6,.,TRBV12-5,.,CASGLVDRPNSPLHF,TGTGCTAGTGGTTTGGTCGACAGGCCGAATTCACCCCTCCACTTT
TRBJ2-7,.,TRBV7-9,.,CASSPLKSGTSKQYF,TGTGCCAGCAGTCCGCTAAAATCCGGGACGTCTAAGCAGTACTTC
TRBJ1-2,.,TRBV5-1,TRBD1,CASSSGQAFGGYTF,TGCGCCAGCAGCTCTGGACAGGCCTTCGGGGGCTACACCTTC
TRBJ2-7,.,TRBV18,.,CASSSAGQPYEQYF,TGTGCCAGCTCATCCGCAGGTCAGCCCTACGAGCAGTACTTC
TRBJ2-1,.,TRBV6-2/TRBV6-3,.,CASSTGSEQFF,TGTGCCAGCAGTACCGGCAGTGAGCAGTTCTTC
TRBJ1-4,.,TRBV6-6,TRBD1,CATLDGQGWEKLFF,TGTGCCACCCTAGATGGACAGGGTTGGGAAAAACTGTTTTTT
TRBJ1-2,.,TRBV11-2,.,CASSLERGYGYPF,TGTGCCAGCAGCTTAGAAAGAGGCTATGGCTACCCCTTC
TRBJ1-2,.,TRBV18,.,CASSPSQGNGYTF,TGTGCCAGCTCACCGTCCCAGGGAAATGGCTACACCTTC
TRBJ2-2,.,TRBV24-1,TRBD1,CATSDRDRGNGELFF,TGTGCCACCAGTGACCGGGACAGGGGAAACGGGGAGCTGTTTTTT
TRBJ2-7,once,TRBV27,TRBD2,CASSRGGGIDEQYF,TGTGCCAGCTCTCGGGGCGGGGGAATCGACGAGCAGTACTTC
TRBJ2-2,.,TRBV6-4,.,CASSASRALNTGELFF,TGTGCCAGCAGCGCCTCGCGCGCGCTAAACACCGGGGAGCTGTTTTTT
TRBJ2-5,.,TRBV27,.,CASSKNEQETQYF,TGTGCCAGCAGTAAAAATGAACAAGAGACCCAGTACTTC
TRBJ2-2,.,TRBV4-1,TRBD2,CASSQDQEGLAKVELFF,TGCGCCAGCAGCCAGGATCAGGAAGGACTAGCGAAGGTGGAGCTGTTTTTT
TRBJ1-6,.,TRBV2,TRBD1,CASSVGQGAYNSPLHF,TGTGCCAGCAGTGTGGGGCAGGGGGCCTATAATTCACCCCTCCACTTT
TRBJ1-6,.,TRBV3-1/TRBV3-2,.,CASSQAGSSPLHF,TGTGCCAGCAGCCAGGCAGGCTCTTCACCCCTCCACTTT
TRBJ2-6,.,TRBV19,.,CASSMGQGRTGANVLTF,TGTGCCAGTAGTATGGGGCAGGGAAGGACTGGGGCCAACGTCCTGACTTTC
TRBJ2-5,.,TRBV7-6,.,CASSLGGSAQETQYF,TGTGCCAGCAGCTTAGGCGGTTCGGCCCAAGAGACCCAGTACTTC
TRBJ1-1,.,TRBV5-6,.,CASSPGSGNTEAFF,TGTGCCAGCAGTCCGGGATCGGGGAACACTGAAGCTTTCTTT
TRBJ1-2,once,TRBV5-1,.,CASSLGGMDGYTF,TGCGCCAGCAGCTTGGGAGGGATGGATGGCTACACCTTC
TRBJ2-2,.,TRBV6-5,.,CASSLGSTGELFF,TGTGCCAGCAGTCTAGGGTCCACCGGGGAGCTGTTTTTT
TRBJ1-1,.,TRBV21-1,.,CASSRGEGDHLGTEAFF,TGTGCCAGCAGCAGAGGTGAAGGGGACCATCTAGGGACTGAAGCTTTCTTT